This T cell receptor (beta chain) was documented in a study of cytomegalovirus exposure and HLA in healthy donors (dated by TCRdb to between 2016 and 2019). Notes on the research overall: According to an earlier analysis of 587 of the donors, some 180 million T cells yielded some 110 million unique TCR beta sequences and around 280 Gb of sequence data. The study aimed to test whether cataloging public T cell receptors could reveal signatures of past pathogen exposure. Typing coverage differed by locus: A, B, C, DRB1 and DQB1 were typed in about 620-630 donors, DQA1 in 500 to 550, DPA1 in some 610, and DPB1 in 400 to 490. Among under 450 genotyped donors of the cohort, an average of roughly 240,000 unique TCR beta nucleotide sequences were sequenced per donor, around a sixth of them non-productive. Rather than drawing on any new phenotypic data, the later analysis identified candidate immune exposures from TCR beta sequences and the way those sequences occurred across donors. About five DR-DQ haplotypes were handled as single units for association and clustering, since linkage in the cohort was strong. A separate validation cohort of roughly 120 different subjects was used in addition to the roughly 720-subject first cohort. A later genetic analysis took genome-wide SNP genotypes for about 65% of the 666 donors and used that subset as a discovery cohort. In a later analysis, previously published TCR beta repertoires from hundreds of donors were re-analyzed and high-resolution HLA genotyping was added so that TCR occurrence patterns could be studied. To predict cytomegalovirus infection status, the study combined high-throughput TCR immunosequencing, statistical association of individual TCRs with disease status, and machine learning. Of the 398 genotyped donors, approximately 80% fell in the genetic ancestry cluster associated with self-reported Caucasian donors. Roughly 300 gigabases of sequencing data and 70 million to 100 million unique TCR sequences were included in an early release covering 550 to 650 HLA-typed donors. An earlier analysis of fewer than 700 of the donors applied high-throughput TCR beta sequencing to assess whether each TCR beta V gene segment acted as functional or pseudogenic. HLA typing included class I and class II loci at four-digit resolution. Donor age, sex, ethnicity and CMV serostatus were compiled alongside the repertoire data. Using immunosequencing, the study profiled T cell repertoires from 666 subjects and related those repertoires to cytomegalovirus serostatus. All discovery cohort repertoires had been generated on a single sequencing platform.

Library preparation employed the immunoSEQ multiplex PCR assay. For the multiplex PCR, a mixture combining 60 forward primers for TCR Vbeta segments and 13 reverse primers for TCR Jbeta segments was used. Amplification of the CDR3 region of rearranged TCR beta genes was performed with a multiplex PCR assay on genomic DNA. On the Illumina HiSeq System, the amplified TCR beta libraries were sequenced as 87-base-pair reads. Per the source publication's procedure: A later analysis tallied about 77 million unique TCR beta chains across the 666 repertoires, and roughly 11 million of those chains were shared by two or more donors. Raw reads were error-corrected and collapsed into unique sequences with a nearest-neighbor algorithm that merged closely related sequences to remove PCR and sequencing errors. CDR3 sequences were aligned to IMGT reference sequences to assign V, D and J gene segments. For a sequence to be retained, a match of at least six nucleotides to both a V gene segment and a J gene segment was required. A rearrangement counted as productive if the CDR3 had no stop codons and remained in frame with V and J, and every other rearrangement counted as non-productive. Following IMGT convention, CDR3 was defined as the stretch from the second conserved V-encoded cysteine up to the conserved J-encoded phenylalanine. Sequences without an unambiguous match to a single V gene segment were excluded from the earlier analysis of about 600 of the donors. In an earlier analysis of some 590 of the donors, V segments were called functional above 56.7% productive rearrangements and were called segregating when the between-donor standard deviation exceeded 5%. A statistical classification framework was developed to diagnose cytomegalovirus status using the catalog of TCR beta chain sequences. V and J gene assignment, in a later analysis, came from comparing TCR nucleotide sequences with IMGT/GENE-DB human TR gene sequences. The TCRdist pipeline was used in a later analysis to assign CDR3 sequences and most-parsimonious VDJ recombination scenarios. In a later analysis, each TCR beta chain was defined by its CDR3 amino acid sequence together with its V-gene family, and reads lacking a unique V-gene family were excluded. As a way to deal with suspected cross-contamination and a sequencing artifact, a later analysis dropped over 550 nucleotide sequences that were highly shared and had low generation probability. For each public chain, a later analysis derived a clonal expansion index from normalized ranks of inferred template counts within each repertoire. A later analysis computed generation probabilities with a VDJ recombination model fitted to out-of-frame rearrangements, and checked the results against IGoR. In a later analysis, hypergeometric tests were used to score TCR-TCR, TCR-HLA and TCR-CMV co-occurrence, with a repertoire-size bias correction applied to TCR pairs. A later analysis estimated false discovery rates by permuting HLA or CMV assignments 20 times. In a later analysis, co-occurring TCRs were grouped using DBSCAN, and TCRdist sequence similarity was added for clustering within HLA-allele-positive subsets. Co-occurrence clustering excluded repertoires with fewer than 30,000 or more than 120,000 public chains, plus five with anomalous nucleotide sharing. Sourced from immuneACCESS, this table was stored by TCRdb with only in-frame sequences that have V and J called. A share of the clones is absent; for the studies checked, an unresolved V gene accounts for under half, and the remainder has no known explanation. That table supplies the V and J calls and clone size; D and trimming were determined from the DNA. The sample records tens of thousands of clones, under 70% of which are singletons. The ten largest clones take up around 5% of the sample.

The paper's findings and limits, for the study overall: In vitro tests confirmed that a few of the cytomegalovirus-associated TCR beta chains recognize cytomegalovirus antigens. In a later analysis, most CMV-associated TCR beta chains were found to appear HLA-restricted, with HLA associations seemingly driven largely by CMV exposure. Because HLA typing was unavailable for some donors at each locus, only the typed subset was used in association tests. The authors suggested that the approach could potentially be generalized to other disease states and immunological phenotypes. A cluster of highly shared sequence variants was judged likely to represent a technical artifact of the sequencing pipeline. In a later genetic analysis, fewer N-insertions in productive TCRs were reported among donors in an Asian-associated ancestry cluster than the roughly 670-donor mean. The only immune exposure information available for the cohort was CMV serostatus. Linkage disequilibrium might explain the correlated functional status among segregating V segments, but an unknown experimental factor could not be excluded. The earlier analysis of 450 to 700 of the donors excluded 15 to 20 rarely observed V segments, including chromosome 9 orphons, because counts were too low. In both the original and validation cohorts, the classifier was reported to diagnose cytomegalovirus status with high specificity and sensitivity. When HLA alleles, especially DR and DQ, strongly co-occurred, TCR associations were difficult to assign to individual alleles. While some public TCRs were present in many individuals, most TCR sequences turned up only very rarely across donors. In a later analysis, HLA-associated TCR beta chains were found to be more clonally expanded and to have lower generation probabilities than equally common non-associated chains. A later analysis associated about 18,000 TCR beta sequences with specific HLA alleles at a false discovery rate of 0.05. V-gene and J-gene trimming of TCR beta chains was associated with a missense DCLRE1C variant in a later genetic analysis, and the association was replicated in an independent cohort. In this cohort, only TCR beta chains were sequenced, and detectable features were limited by the absence of alpha or paired-chain data. Sequencing depth was assumed to be roughly uniform across donors in the presence/absence analyses, though that assumption may not hold. According to a later analysis, TCR association rates differed among HLA loci, with DRB1 alleles showing the most associated TCRs and HLA-C alleles showing the fewest. A further reported finding was that TCR beta sequences accurately predicted the HLA-A and HLA-B alleles for most subjects in the first cohort. In a later analysis, several top co-occurrence clusters were reported to appear linked to parvovirus B19, influenza, CMV and Epstein-Barr virus. In an earlier analysis of a few hundred of the donors, most TCR beta V segments were observed in productive rearrangements about 87% or about 30% of the time, broadly matching IMGT annotations. The study listed 150 to 200 TCR beta chains as associated with cytomegalovirus. Because the 87-base-pair reads could not distinguish some IMGT-functional V segments, including TRBV6-2 and TRBV6-3, those segments were excluded.

Germline trimming amounts to 0 bases on V and 8 bases on J, with 5 as the count of junction bases outside the gene matches. Including cysteine and phenylalanine, the CDR3 has 14 amino acids. The only DNA kept is the CDR3, 42 bases in frame from the first base. The germline V gene specifies MNHNS as CDR1 and SASEGT as CDR2. In the case of this clone: Its recognized antigen is unknown. Base quality data are lacking; no much larger clone is found one base away.

The cohort comprised several hundred healthy bone marrow donors. All cohort members were sampled while nominally healthy, although unrecorded immune exposures were likely present. The donor tested CMV seropositive and was one of the 289 seropositive cohort members. A peripheral blood sample was provided by each donor, and peripheral blood mononuclear cells were used for TCR beta sequencing. Genomic DNA was extracted from the blood cell samples with the Qiagen DNeasy Blood Extraction Kit. The source is a man aged 25 to 45 in good health and CMV-seropositive. Here the chain combines TRBV6-1 and TRBJ2-7; a stretch of 9 junction bases matches TRBD1. Sequencing was carried out using PBMCs. In nucleotides, the sequence is TGTGCCAGCAGTGAAGCATGGACAGGGGTTAAGCAGTACTTC. This gives the protein CASSEAWTGVKQYF.